The TCR beta chain under discussion was sequenced for a study of OX40 agonist ivuxolimab in advanced cancers. Study results and caveats: Within 6 weeks, CD4+ and CD8+ blood T cells expanded clonally at 0.1 to 3.0 mg/kg.

The table came from immunoSEQ multiplex PCR; TCRdb's copy has only in-frame clones and leaves some out. Of some 31,000 clones in the sample, about 89% are singletons; the top ten hold about a tenth. After removal of 3 bases from V and 2 bases from J, the junction contained 2 bases not matched to a gene. Germline V CDR1 and CDR2: SEHNR, FQNEAQ (reference sequence). The CDR3 length is 14 residues. In this sample, this clone turned up once. Antigen unknown. The chain employs TRBV7-9 and TRBJ2-3; 7 positions agree with TRBD1. The input for sequencing was CD4+ or CD8+ T cells sorted from blood, taken in a trial of the OX40 agonist ivuxolimab. The TCR comes from an adult with an advanced solid tumor such as melanoma, head and neck, liver or kidney cancer. CDR3 in DNA: TGTGCCAGCAGCTTGACAGGGATCACAGATACGCAGTATTTT. Residues: CASSLTGITDTQYF.